This paragraph covers one T cell receptor beta chain sequence. With 1 base removed from V and 2 bases from J, the gap between germline ends came to 12 bases. The CDR3 runs 16 residues. Germline loops: CDR1 SGHVS, CDR2 FNYEAQ. Indicated treatment: preoperative locoregional IRX-2 cytokine immunotherapy. This phase Ib study tested locoregional IRX-2 cytokine immunotherapy given before surgery. Profiled with immunoSEQ multiplex PCR; TCRdb holds only in-frame clones, not every one. Of about 89,000 clones in the sample, more than 80% are singletons; the top ten hold roughly 2%. This sample was included in a study of preoperative IRX-2 immunotherapy in early breast cancer.

Sequenced material: tumor tissue, taken after IRX-2 immunotherapy. This receptor was identified in a human donor with breast cancer. The chain carries TRBV7-6 and TRBJ1-5; tentative D call: TRBD1 (5 bases). The CDR3 DNA reads TGTGCCAGCAGCTTAGGTGGGGGGATGGGCAATCAGCCCCAGCATTTT. Residues: CASSLGGGMGNQPQHF.